This record covers a single T cell receptor beta chain. This receptor's antigen is unknown. Base qualities are missing; no much larger clone stands one base away. The immunoSEQ Assay, a bias-controlled multiplex PCR, was used to amplify TCRbeta CDR3 regions from genomic DNA. The authors processed their data as follows. Nucleated cell counts per sample were estimated from amplification of reference gene primers within the assay. To quantify the absolute abundance of each unique TCRbeta CDR3 rearrangement, sequence reads were collapsed and filtered. For each sample, productive Simpson clonality was calculated as the square root of Simpson's diversity index over productive rearrangements. TCRdb obtained this table from immuneACCESS and retained in-frame rearrangements with V and J assigned. These tables miss some clones; where compared with another copy, unresolved V genes account for less than half of the shortfall, and the remainder is unexplained. V, J and clone size derive from that table, while D and trimming were established from the DNA sequence. The sample yields about 180,000 clones; 89% were counted once. Of the sample, approximately 2.1% falls within the top ten clones.

This sample was included in a study of blood T cell repertoires in COVID-19 (dated by TCRdb to about 2020). As for the study more broadly: The collaborator samples originated in the United States, Italy and Spain and spanned the acute and convalescent phases of COVID-19. The prospective study material was composed of cDNA or gDNA derived from T cells, B-cell-depleted T cells, or PBMCs. The repertoires were released in a freely available public database meant as a resource for research on the immune response to SARS-CoV-2. The samples were drawn from two sources: the first 160 participants of the ongoing ImmuneRACE study, and fewer than 1,500 subjects contributed by 6 global collaborators. The dataset comprised deeply sampled blood TCRbeta repertoires from subjects exposed to, actively infected with, or recovered from COVID-19. Sample metadata almost always included a de-identified subject ID, COVID-19 status, age in years and sex. HLA class I and class II types, where available, came from metadata supplied by the sample provider rather than from assay-based typing.

In the prospective study, participants were about 18 to 100 years old, resided in fewer than 25 geographic areas of the United States, and were enrolled through a virtual design. Cohort assignment in the prospective study relied on participant-reported clinical history from a screening survey and a study questionnaire. Each participant in the prospective study had whole blood, serum and a nasopharyngeal or oropharyngeal swab collected by mobile phlebotomists. Participants in the prospective study had the option to provide additional blood draws and questionnaires over an approximately 2-month period. Before DNA extraction, prospective study blood samples were shipped either frozen or at room temperature. The full study reports these points: The amount of clinical and demographic metadata varied by source and participant and was provided uncurated.

V is cut by 8 bases and J by 0 bases, and the space between the germline ends is 8 bases. For CDR1 and CDR2, the germline V gene lists MGHDK and SYGVNS. Including cysteine and phenylalanine, the CDR3 has 13 amino acids. The kept DNA is CDR3 alone, 39 bases in frame from the first base. The chain was built from TRBV25-1 and TRBJ2-1; a confident D gene designation cannot be given. The sequence derives from a woman aged 40 to 50 with acute COVID-19. The sample was PBMCs or T cells enriched from blood (not recorded which). CDR3 reads: CASQKSSYNEQFF. The DNA sequence follows: TGTGCCAGCCAAAAGAGCTCCTACAATGAGCAGTTCTTC.